Listed here is a single T cell receptor (beta chain). Libraries were prepared by immunoSEQ multiplex PCR; TCRdb keeps only in-frame clonotypes and omits some of them. The sample has over 200,000 clones, roughly four fifths seen once. These data belong to a study of blood T cell repertoires in COVID-19. This CDR3 contains 14 residues. The V gene lost 3 bases and the J gene lost 8 bases, with 16 bases spanning the gap. In germline, CDR1 is SEHNR, CDR2 FQNEAQ (reference sequence). Material for sequencing was PBMCs or T cells enriched from blood (not recorded which). The sequence was collected from a man between 60 and 70 years old who had recovered from COVID-19. This chain joins TRBV7-9 and TRBJ1-2; D remains ambiguous. The CDR3 here is CASSFHGRFHGYTF. The DNA of the CDR3 is TGTGCCAGCAGCTTCCACGGCAGGTTCCACGGCTACACCTTC. Based on the CDR3 plus reference TRBV7-9 and TRBJ1-2, the full variable domain is DTGVSQNPRHKITKRGQNVTFRCDPISEHNRLYWYRQTLGQGPEFLTYFQNEAQLEKSRLLSDRFSAERPKGSFSTLEIQRTEQGDSAMYLCASSFHGRFHGYTFGSGTRLTVV.